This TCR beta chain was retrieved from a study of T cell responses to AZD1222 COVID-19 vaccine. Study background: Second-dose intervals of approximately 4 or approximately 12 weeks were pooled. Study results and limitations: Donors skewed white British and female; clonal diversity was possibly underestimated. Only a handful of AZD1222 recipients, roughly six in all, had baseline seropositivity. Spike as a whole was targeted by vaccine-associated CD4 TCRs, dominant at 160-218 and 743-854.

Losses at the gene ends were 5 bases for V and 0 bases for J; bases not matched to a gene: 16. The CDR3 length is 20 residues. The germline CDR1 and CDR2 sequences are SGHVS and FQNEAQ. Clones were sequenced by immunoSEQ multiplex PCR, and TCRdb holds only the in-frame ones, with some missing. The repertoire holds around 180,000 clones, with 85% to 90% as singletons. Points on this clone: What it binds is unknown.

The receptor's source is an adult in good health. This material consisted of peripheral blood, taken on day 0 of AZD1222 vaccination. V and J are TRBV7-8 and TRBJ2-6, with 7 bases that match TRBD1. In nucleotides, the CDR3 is TGTGCCAGCAGCCTAAGGGAGACAGGGCCGATACACTCTGGGGCCAACGTCCTGACTTTC. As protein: CASSLRETGPIHSGANVLTF.